This T cell receptor (beta chain) was identified in a study of blood T cells in healthy people across ages (dated by TCRdb to 2014 to 2015). About the study as a whole: Template switching captured roughly one uniquely barcoded TCR beta cDNA molecule per two T cells in model experiments. The study measured age-related changes in TCR beta repertoire diversity using deep sequencing normalized with unique cDNA molecular identifiers. The donors were divided into four age groups: young (average around 16 years), middle-aged (around 41), aged (about 60) and long-lived (82). For two donors (one aged 18 to 30 and one aged 80 or older), the study analyzed two additional independent replicas of 1 million unique cDNA reads from the same blood draw. The research as a whole found: Conclusive comparison of naive and antigen-experienced compartments was prevented by the profiling of bulk unsorted PBMCs. Observed TCR beta diversity correlated strongly with the percentage of naive T cells measured by flow cytometry. Donor CMV infection status was unknown, potentially confounding age-related changes in expanded clonotypes. Observed TCR beta diversity per million T cells fell roughly linearly with age, and a significant reduction was already apparent by age around 40. The long-lived group showed more naive CD4+ T cells, fewer expanded clones and increased TCR diversity than the aged group, suggesting age selection. Estimates of total diversity based on one million sequenced T cells were regarded as lower bounds and as underestimates.

This clonotype was recorded a few times. No antigen is known for it. Base qualities are not recorded, but no much larger clone differs from it by a single base. The CDR3 runs 15 residues from the cysteine to the phenylalanine. CDR3 DNA only is kept here, 45 bases in frame from base 1. After removal of 7 bases from V and 3 bases from J, the junction retains 11 bases not matched to a gene. As encoded in the germline V gene, CDR1 is MDHEN while CDR2 is SYDVKM. Donors were 30 to 45 systemically healthy Caucasian individuals from Russia aged about 6 to 100 years. Around 10 milliliters of peripheral blood were drawn from each donor into EDTA-treated Vacutainer tubes. Ficoll-Paque density-gradient centrifugation was used to isolate PBMCs, with at least 7 million obtained per sample. Total RNA, at least 6 micrograms per sample, was extracted from PBMCs with Trizol reagent. For every donor, flow cytometry on a PBMC aliquot measured the percentage of naive CD45RAhigh/CD27high T cells.

The library came from 5' RACE. The sequencing machine was an Illumina HiSeq 2500. A second PCR of roughly 7 to 11 cycles was run with a J-beta primer mix and a sample-barcoded 5' primer. Each TCR beta cDNA molecule received a unique molecular identifier from a template-switch 5' adaptor carrying 12 random nucleotides. Each sample yielded at least 2.5 million CDR3-containing paired-end reads. First-strand cDNA synthesis was performed from all RNA using the Mint cDNA synthesis kit, with priming by a TRBC-specific oligonucleotide. Following uracil-DNA glycosylase treatment, a first 18-cycle PCR with universal primers M1SS and BC2_uni_R was performed on all cDNA. From the authors' description of their analysis: Normalization of each sample was performed by random selection of 1 million high-quality reads, each carrying a distinct molecular identifier. Instead of being binned into consensus sequences, reads with shared molecular identifiers were discarded. MiTCR, set to a Q25 quality threshold and the strictest error-elimination algorithm, was used for CDR3 identification, clonotype clustering and error correction. A nonparametric unseen species model with Euler transformation was used to estimate a lower bound on total TCR beta diversity. TCRdb applied fastp at Q25 and MiXCR to the public reads, then kept only in-frame beta chains. Every CDR3 protein is listed once, alongside the most common genes and DNA of its rows. The V and J calls come from TCRdb's annotation, not from the publication. This sample gives over a million distinct CDR3 sequences in total; 25% of them show up just once. The ten largest clones add up to about 0.8% of the sample.

Another study also made use of these data, one on T cells of mothers and their children. Taken from the second paper: The donors were nine systemically healthy Caucasian individuals, made up of three mothers and their six children. cDNA synthesis consumed the entire amount of extracted RNA, loaded at around 1.5 ug RNA in each 15 ul reaction. In the second PCR, the M1S primer added sample barcodes and 2-4 random nucleotides. Over 10 million TCR beta CDR3 reads came from each mother, compared with about 3.2 million reads from each child. Thymic selection shapes the output of TCR recombination in a similar way in related and unrelated pairs, and inherited differences have a minor effect. Normalized repertoire overlap was always found to be slightly, but never significantly, higher in related mother-child pairs than in unrelated mother-child pairs. Persistent microchimeric T cell clones were not detected, at a sensitivity of 85 to 100 clones per million clonotypes. Deep NGS was used in the study to compare the TCR beta repertoires of mothers and children and to look for features that separate related mother-child pairs from unrelated individuals. Mothers averaged about 37 +/- 4 years of age and children averaged 11 +/- 4 years. After adapter ligation was performed with NEBNext reagents, the libraries were sequenced on an Illumina HiSeq 2000 with 100+100 nt paired-end reads. To prevent cross-contamination, the mother and child libraries were prepared one month apart and sequenced in separate runs. For each donor, somewhere between 500,000 and 2,000,000 distinct TCR beta clonotypes were identified. Naive TCR beta clonotypes were estimated from low-frequency clonotypes matched to each donor's FACS-determined naive share, without sorting.

This TCR was recovered from a girl aged 2-10 years in good health. Sequenced sample: blood. The chain was built from TRBV28 and TRBJ2-7, with TRBD2 matching 8 junction bases. The CDR3 is CASNPELAANYEQYF. Here is the DNA: TGTGCCAGCAACCCTGAACTAGCGGCTAACTACGAGCAGTACTTC.